These T cell receptor beta chains were read from a single sample in a study of T cell responses to AZD1222 COVID-19 vaccine. Clones were read by immunoSEQ multiplex PCR, and TCRdb kept only the in-frame ones, dropping some. The sample has 90,000 to 120,000 clones, around 91% seen once. Sequencing was performed on peripheral blood, taken on day 0 of AZD1222 vaccination. All receptors derive from an adult in good health. The CDR3 runs from the conserved cysteine through the conserved F or W. Fields, in order: J gene, V gene, D gene, clone size, CDR3 DNA, CDR3 protein. The D gene is left open where the match is weak. Clone size is given for some rows only: seen once, a few or many times, or a class if the clone is expanded.

J gene: TRBJ2-2; V gene: TRBV6-2/TRBV6-3; D gene: TRBD2; clone size: -; CDR3 DNA: TGTGCCAGCAGCCTACGGACTAGCGGCAACACCGGGGAGCTGTTTTTT; CDR3 protein: CASSLRTSGNTGELFF
J gene: TRBJ2-5; V gene: TRBV2; D gene: TRBD2; clone size: -; CDR3 DNA: TGTGCCAGCAGTGGGACTAGCGGGGGACAAGAGACCCAGTACTTC; CDR3 protein: CASSGTSGGQETQYF
J gene: TRBJ1-2; V gene: TRBV27; D gene: -; clone size: -; CDR3 DNA: TGTGCCAGCAGTTCGGACCAAATAGCGGGGGGCTACACCTTC; CDR3 protein: CASSSDQIAGGYTF
J gene: TRBJ2-1; V gene: TRBV9; D gene: -; clone size: -; CDR3 DNA: TGTGCCAGCAGCGGTGGACCGCAGGGTGAGCAGTTCTTC; CDR3 protein: CASSGGPQGEQFF
J gene: TRBJ2-7; V gene: TRBV3-1/TRBV3-2; D gene: TRBD2; clone size: -; CDR3 DNA: TGTGCCAGCAGCCTGCAGATTTCGGGACTAGCGGGGGGGAACGAGCAGTACTTC; CDR3 protein: CASSLQISGLAGGNEQYF
J gene: TRBJ1-4; V gene: TRBV7-2; D gene: -; clone size: -; CDR3 DNA: TGTGCCAGCAGCCCGGGGGGCTCCGCAACTAATGAAAAACTGTTTTTT; CDR3 protein: CASSPGGSATNEKLFF
J gene: TRBJ1-2; V gene: TRBV12-3/TRBV12-4; D gene: -; clone size: -; CDR3 DNA: TGTGCCAGCAGCTTTTTCGGGGAAGGCTACACCTTC; CDR3 protein: CASSFFGEGYTF
J gene: TRBJ1-1; V gene: TRBV15; D gene: -; clone size: -; CDR3 DNA: TGTGCCACCAGCAGAGATCACTCTGAAGCTTTCTTT; CDR3 protein: CATSRDHSEAFF
J gene: TRBJ1-4; V gene: TRBV2; D gene: TRBD1; clone size: few; CDR3 DNA: TGTGCCTCGGGGGACAGGGGGCTTGTGACTAATGAAAAACTGTTTTTT; CDR3 protein: CASGDRGLVTNEKLFF
J gene: TRBJ1-6; V gene: TRBV5-1; D gene: -; clone size: -; CDR3 DNA: TGCGCCAGCAGCTCCGTACAACAGAGTTCACCCCTCCACTTT; CDR3 protein: CASSSVQQSSPLHF
J gene: TRBJ1-6; V gene: TRBV27; D gene: -; clone size: -; CDR3 DNA: TGTGCCAGCAGTTTATTCCCAGGAGGGGCACCCCTCCACTTT; CDR3 protein: CASSLFPGGAPLHF
J gene: TRBJ1-2; V gene: TRBV4-1; D gene: -; clone size: -; CDR3 DNA: TGCGCCAGCAGCCAAGAAGAAGGCCGAAGGGCGGGGGATGGCTACACCTTC; CDR3 protein: CASSQEEGRRAGDGYTF
J gene: TRBJ1-6; V gene: TRBV12-3/TRBV12-4; D gene: -; clone size: -; CDR3 DNA: TGTGCCAGCAGTTTGGGCAGGGATTCACCCCTCCACTTT; CDR3 protein: CASSLGRDSPLHF
J gene: TRBJ2-7; V gene: TRBV5-4; D gene: -; clone size: -; CDR3 DNA: TGTGCCAGCAGCCTCACCGGGGGAACCTACGAGCAGTACTTC; CDR3 protein: CASSLTGGTYEQYF
J gene: TRBJ2-5; V gene: TRBV6-2/TRBV6-3; D gene: TRBD2; clone size: -; CDR3 DNA: TGTGCCAGCAGTTACTCGGGAGCGGGGTTTGAAGAGACCCAGTACTTC; CDR3 protein: CASSYSGAGFEETQYF
J gene: TRBJ1-2; V gene: TRBV5-4; D gene: -; clone size: -; CDR3 DNA: TGTGCCAGCAGTCGCGAGGGGGACTCCTATGGCTACACCTTC; CDR3 protein: CASSREGDSYGYTF
J gene: TRBJ1-2; V gene: TRBV4-1; D gene: -; clone size: once; CDR3 DNA: TGCGCCAGCAGCCAAGAATTGGGGGCATGGGGAGGCTACACCTTC; CDR3 protein: CASSQELGAWGGYTF
J gene: TRBJ2-2; V gene: TRBV7-3; D gene: -; clone size: -; CDR3 DNA: TGTGCCAGCAGCTTAACTAGGGGATACACCGGGGAGCTGTTTTTT; CDR3 protein: CASSLTRGYTGELFF
J gene: TRBJ1-4; V gene: TRBV28; D gene: -; clone size: -; CDR3 DNA: TGTGCCAGCAGCCCCACGGGGGGGCGCGGTAATGAAAAACTGTTTTTT; CDR3 protein: CASSPTGGRGNEKLFF
J gene: TRBJ1-2; V gene: TRBV6-5; D gene: -; clone size: -; CDR3 DNA: TGTGCCAGCAGTTACCAAGGACTAAGTAACTATGGCTACACCTTC; CDR3 protein: CASSYQGLSNYGYTF
J gene: TRBJ2-1; V gene: TRBV7-8; D gene: -; clone size: -; CDR3 DNA: TGTGCCAGCAGCTTAGGACGGGCCAATGAGCAGTTCTTC; CDR3 protein: CASSLGRANEQFF
J gene: TRBJ2-1; V gene: TRBV2; D gene: -; clone size: -; CDR3 DNA: TGTGCCAGCAGTGAGGAGACACCGACCTACAATGAGCAGTTCTTC; CDR3 protein: CASSEETPTYNEQFF
J gene: TRBJ2-7; V gene: TRBV5-1; D gene: TRBD2; clone size: -; CDR3 DNA: TGCGCCAGCAGCAGAACTAGCGGGGGGCCTTACGAGCAGTACTTC; CDR3 protein: CASSRTSGGPYEQYF
J gene: TRBJ1-4; V gene: TRBV19; D gene: TRBD1; clone size: -; CDR3 DNA: TGTGCCAGTAGCCAGAGGACAGGGGGCGATGAAAAACTGTTTTTT; CDR3 protein: CASSQRTGGDEKLFF
J gene: TRBJ2-5; V gene: TRBV3-1/TRBV3-2; D gene: -; clone size: -; CDR3 DNA: TGTGCCAGCAGCCACGCCGGGAAACAAGAGACCCAGTACTTC; CDR3 protein: CASSHAGKQETQYF
J gene: TRBJ2-5; V gene: TRBV10-1; D gene: TRBD2; clone size: -; CDR3 DNA: TGCGCCAGCAGTGAGAAAGCGGGGGGGCCCCCCGAGAACTTC; CDR3 protein: CASSEKAGGPPENF
J gene: TRBJ2-7; V gene: TRBV4-2; D gene: -; clone size: -; CDR3 DNA: TGTGCCAGCAGCCGGGGGTCAGGGCAGGGGCAGTACTTC; CDR3 protein: CASSRGSGQGQYF
J gene: TRBJ1-2; V gene: TRBV6-1; D gene: -; clone size: -; CDR3 DNA: TGTGCCAGCAGTGAAGCGCCGACAGGCTATGGCTACACCTTC; CDR3 protein: CASSEAPTGYGYTF
J gene: TRBJ2-2; V gene: TRBV5-4; D gene: -; clone size: -; CDR3 DNA: TGTGCCAGCAGCAAAACAGACAGGCTATCCGGGGAGCTGTTTTTT; CDR3 protein: CASSKTDRLSGELFF
J gene: TRBJ2-7; V gene: TRBV7-8; D gene: TRBD2; clone size: -; CDR3 DNA: TGTGCCAGCAGCAGAACTAGCGGGGGCCAGAAATTTAGCTCCTACGAGCAGTACTTC; CDR3 protein: CASSRTSGGQKFSSYEQYF
J gene: TRBJ2-2; V gene: TRBV5-1; D gene: -; clone size: -; CDR3 DNA: TGCGCCAGCAGCCAGGGACCGAATACCGGGGAGCTGTTTTTT; CDR3 protein: CASSQGPNTGELFF
J gene: TRBJ2-5; V gene: TRBV7-9; D gene: TRBD1; clone size: -; CDR3 DNA: TGTGCCAGCAGCGCCCGACAGGGGACCCAAGAGACCCAGTACTTC; CDR3 protein: CASSARQGTQETQYF